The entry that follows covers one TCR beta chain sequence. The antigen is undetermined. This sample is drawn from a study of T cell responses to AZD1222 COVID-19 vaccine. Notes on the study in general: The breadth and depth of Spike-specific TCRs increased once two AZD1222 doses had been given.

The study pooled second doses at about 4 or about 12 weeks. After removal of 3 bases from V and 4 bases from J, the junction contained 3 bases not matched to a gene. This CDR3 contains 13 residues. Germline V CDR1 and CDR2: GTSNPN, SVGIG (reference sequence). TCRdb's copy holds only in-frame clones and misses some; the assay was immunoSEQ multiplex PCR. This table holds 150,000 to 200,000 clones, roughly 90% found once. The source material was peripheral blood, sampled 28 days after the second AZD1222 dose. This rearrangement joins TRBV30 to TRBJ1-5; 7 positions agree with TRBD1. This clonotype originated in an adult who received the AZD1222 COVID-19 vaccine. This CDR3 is CAWSTGVNQPQHF. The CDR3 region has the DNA TGTGCCTGGAGCACAGGGGTTAATCAGCCCCAGCATTTT.